Below are 23 T cell receptor beta chains sequenced from a single sample in a study of blood T cell repertoires in COVID-19. Only in-frame clones appear in the TCRdb table, and some are missing; sequencing was by immunoSEQ multiplex PCR. Of approximately 230,000 clones in the sample, 70% to 90% are singletons; the top ten hold roughly 15%. Sequenced sample: PBMCs or T cells enriched from blood (not recorded which). These receptors originate from a woman aged 45-65 years with acute COVID-19.

This clone was recorded only once. CDR3 sequence (DNA): TGCGCCAGCAGCTTTCGGACAGGGTTGGGTGAGACCCAGTACTTC. Its protein product is CASSFRTGLGETQYF. This rearrangement joins TRBV5-1 to TRBJ2-5; the match to TRBD1 covers 8 bases. Germline V CDR1 and CDR2: SGHRS, YFSETQ. The CDR3 is made up of 15 amino acids. Trimming at V came to 2 bases and at J to 5 bases, leaving 8 bases not matched to a gene.

The rearrangement joins TRBV10-3 to TRBJ1-2, with D maybe TRBD1 (6 bases). CDR1 ENHRY and CDR2 SYGVKD come from the germline V gene. This CDR3 comprises 13 residues. The V end was cut by 3 bases, the J end by 4 bases, with 9 bases between. The CDR3 DNA sequence: TGTGCCATCAGTGACAGGGGTGGCTATGGCTACACCTTC. This translates into CAISDRGGYGYTF.

The V gene is TRBV27, the J gene TRBJ1-5, with D hard to call. This CDR3 region has 12 residues. V gave up 3 bases and J gave up 6 bases, with 6 bases separating them. Per germline, CDR1 MNHEY and CDR2 SMNVEV (reference sequence). The CDR3 nucleotides are TGTGCCAGCAGTTTGAACGGTCAGCCCCAGCATTTT. This encodes CASSLNGQPQHF.

This chain joins TRBV5-5 and TRBJ2-7; 12 nucleotides match TRBD1. The CDR3 spans 16 residues. The germline V gene encodes CDR1 SGHKS and CDR2 YYEKEE (reference sequence). The ends lost 3 bases at V and 6 bases at J; junction bases unmatched: 10. This CDR3 reads CASSYGRDRGPLEQYF. The DNA of the CDR3 is TGTGCCAGCAGCTACGGAAGGGACAGGGGGCCCCTCGAGCAGTACTTC.

This chain connects TRBV19 to TRBJ1-5, with TRBD1 matching 7 bases. J gave up 6 bases and V 5 bases, and 7 bases lay outside the gene matches. CDR1 is LNHDA, CDR2 SQIVND, per germline (reference sequence). The CDR3 runs 14 residues. CDR3 in DNA: TGTGCCAGTAGTTATGACAGGGAGTCTCAGCCCCAGCATTTT. This encodes CASSYDRESQPQHF.

The rearrangement links TRBV3-1 (or the pseudogene TRBV3-2) to TRBJ2-2; 12 positions match TRBD2. V trimming: 3 bases; J trimming: 9 bases; junction bases outside the gene matches: 5. Looked up from germline, CDR1 is LGHDT and CDR2 is YNNKEL (reference sequence). CDR3 length: 15 amino acids. The CDR3 DNA is TGTGCCAGCAGCCAGGCTAGCGGGAGGGCCCGGGAGCTGTTTTTT. It codes for CASSQASGRARELFF.

V and J are TRBV9 and TRBJ2-7; TRBD2 agrees at 9 bases. The CDR3 loop spans 16 amino acids. Germline values: CDR1 SGDLS, CDR2 YYNGEE. J gave up 0 bases and V 4 bases, and 8 bases lay outside the gene matches. CDR3 nucleotide sequence: TGTGCCAGCAGCAAAACCGGGACTAGCCTCTCCTACGAGCAGTACTTC. It yields the protein CASSKTGTSLSYEQYF.

The gene calls are TRBV10-3 and TRBJ1-1; possibly TRBD1 for D (5 bases). The CDR3 loop spans 15 amino acids. Germline CDR1 reads ENHRY; CDR2 reads SYGVKD. Trimming removed 0 bases at V and 5 bases at J, with 13 bases between. This CDR3 is CAISESRGGGTEAFF. The CDR3 bases are TGTGCCATCAGTGAGTCGCGGGGTGGGGGGACTGAAGCTTTCTTT.

The V and J genes are TRBV7-9 and TRBJ1-4; 7 nucleotides align to TRBD1. With 2 bases clipped from V and 7 bases from J, the junction kept 7 bases outside the gene matches. In germline, CDR1 is SEHNR, CDR2 FQNEAQ (reference sequence). This CDR3 has 15 residues. The CDR3 DNA reads as TGTGCCAGCAGCTTACGACAGGGAGGAGGTGAAAAACTGTTTTTT. Protein product: CASSLRQGGGEKLFF.

This chain connects TRBV6-5 to TRBJ1-5; D is possibly TRBD1 (6 bases). This CDR3 spans 14 amino acids. V was shortened by 6 bases and J by 4 bases, with 13 bases between the two germline ends. Germline CDR1 reads MNHEY; CDR2 reads SVGAGI. The CDR3 DNA sequence: TGTGCCAGCAGCCACAGGGTAGGTAATCAGCCCCAGCATTTT. Translation: CASSHRVGNQPQHF.

V is TRBV5-1 and J is TRBJ1-1; 7 bases are a match to TRBD1. V shed 4 bases and J 3 bases; nucleotides not matched to a gene: 12. This CDR3 is 16 amino acids long. Germline-derived CDR1 and CDR2 are SGHRS and YFSETQ. CDR3 nucleotides: TGCGCCAGCAGCCCCGCTTTGGCGACAGGGTACACTGAAGCTTTCTTT. This codes for CASSPALATGYTEAFF.

This chain uses TRBV9 with TRBJ2-5, with a tentative D call TRBD1 (6 bases). Trimming stripped 0 bases from V and 2 bases from J, with 14 bases between. The CDR3 spans 16 residues. CDR1 and CDR2 (germline): SGDLS, YYNGEE. The DNA for the CDR3 is TGTGCCAGCAGCGTAGCCTTAGGACAGAGTCAAGAGACCCAGTACTTC. Protein: CASSVALGQSQETQYF.

The V call is TRBV28, the J call TRBJ1-4; D ambiguous. The germline CDR1 and CDR2 sequences are MDHEN and SYDVKM. CDR3 length: 13 residues. Trimming left V 7 bases short and J 8 bases short, with 14 bases between. CDR3 in DNA: TGTGCCAGCAAGGGCCAGGAGCGGGAAAAACTGTTTTTT. It translates to CASKGQEREKLFF.

CDR3 nucleotide sequence: TGTGCCAGCAGTTGGGACATAGACTATGGCTACACCTTC. Protein sequence: CASSWDIDYGYTF. The chain employs TRBV12-3 or TRBV12-4 and TRBJ1-2; tentative D call: TRBD1 (6 bases). CDR3 size: 13 residues. V lost 4 bases to trimming and J lost 3 bases, with 9 bases between them.

This chain uses TRBV7-9 with TRBJ2-3, with D possibly being TRBD2 (6 bases). Germline V lookup: CDR1 SEHNR, CDR2 FQNEAQ (reference sequence). CDR3 size: 15 residues. Trimming cost V 3 bases and J 5 bases, with 15 bases left between them. CDR3 DNA: TGTGCCAGCAGCTTTCTTCAGGGAGGCGGAGATACGCAGTATTTT. Protein: CASSFLQGGGDTQYF.

V usage is TRBV5-1 and J usage is TRBJ1-4, with D possibly matching TRBD1 (5 bases). Trimming shortened V by 4 bases and J by 8 bases, and 18 bases separated the two germline ends. This CDR3 contains 15 residues. The germline V gene encodes CDR1 SGHRS and CDR2 YFSETQ. The CDR3 region has the DNA TGCGCCAGCAGCCCGCCTGACAGTAGGGGAGAAAAACTGTTTTTT. It specifies CASSPPDSRGEKLFF.

In this sample, this clone turned up a few times. The chain combines TRBV7-9 with TRBJ1-1; 8 nucleotides line up with TRBD1. Germline lookup yields CDR1 SEHNR and CDR2 FQNEAQ (reference sequence). Losses at the gene ends were 2 bases for V and 10 bases for J; bases not matched to a gene: 15. CDR3 length: 16 residues. The CDR3 coding sequence is TGTGCCAGCAGCTTAAATTCCTTTCAGACAGGGGAGAGAGCTTTCTTT. It translates to CASSLNSFQTGERAFF.

The rearrangement joins TRBV29-1 to TRBJ1-1; no firm D call. Deletions cut 7 bases from V and 2 bases from J, with 8 bases between. Per the germline V gene, CDR1 is SQVTM and CDR2 is ANQGSEA. The CDR3 consists of 11 residues. The CDR3 sequence is CSASSNTEAFF. For the CDR3, the DNA is TGCAGCGCCTCTTCCAACACTGAAGCTTTCTTT.

The chain is built from TRBV27 and TRBJ2-7; weak D call: TRBD1 (5 bases). Germline lookup yields CDR1 MNHEY and CDR2 SMNVEV (reference sequence). V was cut by 2 bases and J by 6 bases, with 14 bases left in between. The CDR3 sequence is 14 residues long. The CDR3 loop is CASSLASGLGEQYF. For the CDR3, the DNA is TGTGCCAGCAGTTTAGCTTCAGGGTTGGGCGAGCAGTACTTC.

The CDR3 sequence is CASSLERQGAGYEQYF. DNA for the CDR3: TGTGCCAGCAGCTTGGAAAGACAGGGGGCCGGGTACGAGCAGTACTTC. The gene calls are TRBV5-4 and TRBJ2-7, with 10 bases lining up with TRBD1. After removal of 0 bases from V and 4 bases from J, the junction contained 7 bases not matched to a gene. The CDR3 runs to 16 residues. The V gene's germline CDR1 is SGHNT and CDR2 YYREEE (reference sequence).

V is TRBV6-1 and J is TRBJ1-3, with a weak D call TRBD1 (6 bases). Germline-derived CDR1 and CDR2 are MNHNS and SASEGT. Trimming took off 3 bases at V and 1 base at J, with 10 bases between the two ends. The CDR3 loop spans 15 amino acids. The CDR3 DNA follows: TGTGCCAGCAGTGACAGGGGCTCTTCTGGAAACACCATATATTTT. Translated: CASSDRGSSGNTIYF.

This CDR3 is CASSPRQGALINTEAFF. In DNA form, the CDR3 reads TGTGCCAGCAGCCCACGGCAGGGGGCATTGATTAACACTGAAGCTTTCTTT. V gene TRBV7-2 combines with J gene TRBJ1-1, with 8 bases identical to TRBD1. The CDR3 contains 17 residues. Losses at the gene ends were 5 bases for V and 2 bases for J; bases not matched to a gene: 13. CDR1 SGHTA and CDR2 FQGNSA come from the germline V gene.

J is TRBJ2-7 and V is TRBV27; TRBD1 aligns across 10 bases. Looked up from germline, CDR1 is MNHEY and CDR2 is SMNVEV (reference sequence). Trimming removed 5 bases from V and 2 bases from J; junction bases left unmatched: 6. This CDR3 is built from 15 residues. Here the CDR3 reads CASSPVGTGAYEQYF. CDR3 nucleotides: TGTGCCAGCAGTCCTGTGGGGACAGGGGCCTACGAGCAGTACTTC.